The subject of this entry is one T cell receptor beta chain. Its antigen is not known. The ends lost 2 bases at V and 5 bases at J; junction bases unmatched: 9. CDR3 length: 15 amino acids. Germline V CDR1 and CDR2: SGHNT, YYREEE (reference sequence). These data originate in a study of OX40 agonist ivuxolimab in advanced cancers. Study as a whole: Ivuxolimab is a fully human IgG2 antibody that activates OX40 (CD134). Study-level findings and limits: Clonal expansion in partial responders at 0.1-3.0 mg/kg ranked among the lowest.

Assay: immunoSEQ multiplex PCR; the TCRdb copy retains only in-frame clones and omits some. The repertoire holds fewer than 95,000 clones, with about 86% as singletons. Sequencing used CD4+ or CD8+ T cells sorted from blood, obtained in a trial of the OX40 agonist ivuxolimab. The receptor's source is an adult with an advanced solid tumor such as melanoma, head and neck, liver or kidney cancer. The gene calls are TRBV5-4 and TRBJ1-1, with 7 bases matching TRBD1. The DNA for the CDR3 is TGTGCCAGCAGCTTACCGACAGGGATGGGGACTGAAGCTTTCTTT. It specifies CASSLPTGMGTEAFF.